These T cell receptor beta chains were read from a single sample in a study of blood T cell repertoires in COVID-19. Profiled with immunoSEQ multiplex PCR; TCRdb holds only in-frame clones, not every one. The sample consists of some 90,000 clones, 80% to 90% of them appearing once. Sequencing input: peripheral blood. These receptors originate from a man aged 45-60 years with COVID-19, enrolled during active disease. The CDR3 runs from the conserved cysteine through the conserved F or W. The order of the fields is CDR3 DNA, CDR3 protein, D gene, V gene, clone size, J gene. D genes are given only for firm matches. The size of a clone is reported for some rows only, either as once, few or many, or as a class for expanded clones.

DNA: TGTGCCAGCACCCCAGGTGAGAATCAGCCCCAGCATTTT
CDR3: CASTPGENQPQHF
D: .
V: TRBV7-9
size: .
J: TRBJ1-5

DNA: TGTGCCAGCAGTAACCCGGGTTATAATTCACCCCTCCACTTT
CDR3: CASSNPGYNSPLHF
D: .
V: TRBV28
size: .
J: TRBJ1-6

DNA: TGTGCCAGCAGCTTGGACAGAGCCTACGAGCAGTACTTC
CDR3: CASSLDRAYEQYF
D: .
V: TRBV11-2
size: .
J: TRBJ2-7

DNA: TGTGCCAGCAGCGTAAAGCGAGACGCATACTCTGGAAACACCATATATTTT
CDR3: CASSVKRDAYSGNTIYF
D: .
V: TRBV9
size: .
J: TRBJ1-3

DNA: TGTGCCAGCAGTTTATCGTATCCGCGGCCCGGCGGGGCCAACGTCCTGACTTTC
CDR3: CASSLSYPRPGGANVLTF
D: .
V: TRBV27
size: .
J: TRBJ2-6

DNA: TGCGCCAGCAGCTTGGGAGGGAATCATTCACCCCTCCACTTT
CDR3: CASSLGGNHSPLHF
D: .
V: TRBV5-1
size: .
J: TRBJ1-6

DNA: TGTGCCAGCAGCACCAGAATGGCAGGGCACCTCTCCTACGAGCAGTACTTC
CDR3: CASSTRMAGHLSYEQYF
D: .
V: TRBV21-1
size: .
J: TRBJ2-7

DNA: TGTGCCAGCAGCTTAGGGCGTGGACTATCCCACGAGCAATACTTC
CDR3: CASSLGRGLSHEQYF
D: .
V: TRBV11-3
size: .
J: TRBJ2-7

DNA: TGTGCCAGCAGTGATCAGGAGGGGAATCAGCCCCAGCATTTT
CDR3: CASSDQEGNQPQHF
D: .
V: TRBV6-4
size: .
J: TRBJ1-5

DNA: TGTGCCAGCAGTCTCTCGTATTACCGGGACAGGGTCTACAATGAGCAGTTCTTC
CDR3: CASSLSYYRDRVYNEQFF
D: TRBD1
V: TRBV28
size: .
J: TRBJ2-1

DNA: TGTGCCAGCAGTCCCCCTGGACAGGCCAGCTACGAGCAGTACTTC
CDR3: CASSPPGQASYEQYF
D: TRBD1
V: TRBV28
size: .
J: TRBJ2-7

DNA: TGTGCCAGCAGTGAAGGGGCCCAGGGTCAGGGGTTCTTC
CDR3: CASSEGAQGQGFF
D: .
V: TRBV25-1
size: .
J: TRBJ1-2

DNA: TGTGCCAGCAGCCCTGGTCCTAGTGGAGATACGCAGTATTTT
CDR3: CASSPGPSGDTQYF
D: .
V: TRBV3-1/TRBV3-2
size: .
J: TRBJ2-3

DNA: TGTGCCACCAGGGACTACCTACTAGCCAAAAACATTCAGTACTTC
CDR3: CATRDYLLAKNIQYF
D: TRBD2
V: TRBV6-5
size: .
J: TRBJ2-4

DNA: TGTGCCAGCAGCTTTGAGAGGGACACTGAAGCTTTCTTT
CDR3: CASSFERDTEAFF
D: .
V: TRBV11-2
size: few
J: TRBJ1-1

DNA: TGTGCCAGCAGACCAGAGGAGGGTTCTAGCACAGATACGCAGTATTTT
CDR3: CASRPEEGSSTDTQYF
D: .
V: TRBV7-4
size: .
J: TRBJ2-3

DNA: TGTGCCAGCAGTTACCCCGGGACAGTGGATGAAAAACTGTTTTTT
CDR3: CASSYPGTVDEKLFF
D: TRBD1
V: TRBV6-6
size: .
J: TRBJ1-4

DNA: TGTGCCAGCAGCCCGCCCACAGGGACGAACACCGGGGAGCTGTTTTTT
CDR3: CASSPPTGTNTGELFF
D: .
V: TRBV6-6
size: .
J: TRBJ2-2

DNA: TGTGCCAGCAGTTTAGGGGGCGGGAGTCTAAGGGGATCACCCCTCCACTTT
CDR3: CASSLGGGSLRGSPLHF
D: .
V: TRBV27
size: .
J: TRBJ1-6

DNA: TGTGCCAGCAGTGCAACAGGGACGAGGGGAAACACCATATATTTT
CDR3: CASSATGTRGNTIYF
D: .
V: TRBV7-9
size: .
J: TRBJ1-3